One sample yielded the 6 T cell receptor beta chains listed below, sequenced in a study of T cell responses to AZD1222 COVID-19 vaccine. Measured with immunoSEQ multiplex PCR; TCRdb has only the in-frame clones, and not every one. The data show 150,000 or so clones, about 85% seen once. Material: peripheral blood, obtained on day 0 of AZD1222 vaccination. These receptors were taken from an adult in good health.

The chain recombines TRBV4-1 with TRBJ2-7; D not resolved. V was pared by 3 bases and J by 0 bases, with 21 bases between. The germline gives CDR1 MGHRA, CDR2 YSYEKL. This CDR3 has 18 residues. CDR3 in amino acids: CASSHHPDGFEGSYEQYF. CDR3 DNA sequence: TGCGCCAGCAGCCACCACCCCGACGGATTTGAAGGCTCCTACGAGCAGTACTTC.

V and J are TRBV19 and TRBJ1-5; 7 nucleotides line up with TRBD1. Losses at the gene ends were 8 bases for V and 1 base for J; bases not matched to a gene: 8. This CDR3 contains 15 residues. Germline lookup yields CDR1 LNHDA and CDR2 SQIVND (reference sequence). CDR3 DNA: TGTGCCAGTTGGGACAGTTTCCTGAGCAATCAGCCCCAGCATTTT. Translated: CASWDSFLSNQPQHF.

The rearrangement uses TRBV28 and TRBJ1-1, with a possible D match to TRBD1 (6 bases). From germline, CDR1 is MDHEN and CDR2 SYDVKM. This CDR3 is 14 amino acids long. The germline V and J ends were trimmed by 4 bases and 4 bases, with 13 bases remaining between them. The CDR3 is CASSSGGSGTEAFF. The CDR3 DNA is TGTGCCAGCAGTTCGGGGGGCTCGGGCACTGAAGCTTTCTTT.

The V and J genes are TRBV5-4 and TRBJ1-2; no definite D call. The CDR3 loop spans 13 amino acids. V lost 0 bases and J lost 3, with 6 bases in between. Per the germline V gene, CDR1 is SGHNT and CDR2 is YYREEE (reference sequence). CDR3 sequence reads: CASSLDGDYGYTF. In DNA, the CDR3 is TGTGCCAGCAGCTTGGACGGAGACTATGGCTACACCTTC.

This chain links TRBV7-2 with TRBJ1-4, with a tentative D call TRBD1 (5 bases). Germline values: CDR1 SGHTA, CDR2 FQGNSA. The CDR3 extends over 15 amino acids. Trimming cost V 5 bases and J 6 bases, with 16 bases left between them. The CDR3 coding sequence is TGTGCCAGCAGCCCACCGGGGGGTGGGGATGAAAAACTGTTTTTT. Translating it yields CASSPPGGGDEKLFF.

This sequence joins TRBV4-1 and TRBJ1-6; D is undetermined. CDR1 is MGHRA, CDR2 YSYEKL, per germline. V was trimmed by 8 bases and J by 7 bases, leaving 18 bases between them. CDR3 size: 15 residues. Here the CDR3 DNA reads TGCGCCAGCGAGCCAAGCAACGTACCCAATTCACCCCTCCACTTT. Amino acid sequence: CASEPSNVPNSPLHF.